The rows below give T cell receptor beta chains drawn from one sample of a study of T-cell reconstitution after alpha-beta-depleted transplantation in children. Using its own MiXCR run on the PCR reads, TCRdb lists one record per CDR3 protein. The sample includes over 450,000 distinct CDR3 sequences, under 12% of them seen just once. The sequencing here drew on PBMCs, taken before TCRalphabeta/CD19-depleted stem cell transplant. Receptors were obtained from a child aged 2 to 10 with inherited bone marrow failure, due to receive a stem cell transplant. The CDR3 runs from the conserved cysteine through the conserved F or W. The D gene is left open where the match is weak. Clone size is shown for a subset of rows, as once, few, many or a class of expanded clone.

V gene	J gene	clone size	D gene	CDR3 protein	CDR3 DNA
TRBV20-1	TRBJ1-6	.	.	CSADDRSSYNSPLHF	TGCAGTGCCGACGACAGGAGCTCCTATAATTCACCCCTCCACTTT
TRBV10-3	TRBJ1-1	many	.	CAIRQTNTEAFF	TGTGCCATACGACAGACGAACACTGAAGCTTTCTTT
TRBV12-3/TRBV12-4	TRBJ2-3	many	TRBD2	CASTRTSGRVDTQYF	TGTGCCAGCACCCGGACTAGCGGGAGGGTCGATACGCAGTATTTT
TRBV13	TRBJ2-7	many	.	CASSPLTGYEQYF	TGTGCCAGCAGCCCCCTGACAGGCTACGAGCAGTACTTC
TRBV6-2/TRBV6-3	TRBJ1-1	many	TRBD1	CASSYSKGTGPTEAFF	TGTGCCAGCAGTTACTCGAAGGGGACAGGGCCCACTGAAGCTTTCTTT
TRBV24-1	TRBJ2-3	many	TRBD2	CATSDRSGSYTDTQYF	TGTGCCACCAGTGACCGCAGCGGGAGTTATACAGATACGCAGTATTTT
TRBV7-9	TRBJ2-5	many	.	CASSGGQETQYF	TGTGCCAGCAGCGGCGGCCAAGAGACCCAGTACTTC
TRBV7-8	TRBJ1-4	many	.	CASSTPGGGVNEKLFF	TGTGCCAGCAGCACGCCAGGAGGAGGGGTTAATGAAAAACTGTTTTTT
TRBV6-1	TRBJ2-3	many	.	CASSRRDSTDTQYF	TGTGCCAGCAGTCGTAGGGACTCAACAGATACGCAGTATTTT
TRBV24-1	TRBJ2-1	many	.	CATSEPGPSGRNEQFF	TGTGCCACCAGTGAGCCCGGGCCATCAGGCCGGAATGAGCAGTTCTTC
TRBV4-3	TRBJ1-6	many	TRBD1	CASSQGTGGNSPLHF	TGCGCCAGCAGCCAAGGGACAGGGGGAAATTCACCCCTCCACTTT
TRBV14	TRBJ2-1	many	.	CASSQGYAKGPNEQFF	TGTGCCAGCAGCCAAGGGTACGCAAAAGGGCCCAATGAGCAGTTCTTC
TRBV11-3	TRBJ2-5	many	TRBD2	CASSLVSGRLAVGETQYF	TGTGCCAGCAGCTTAGTTTCTGGTCGGCTAGCGGTTGGGGAGACCCAGTACTTC
TRBV27	TRBJ1-6	many	.	CASSYDSSYNSPLHF	TGTGCCAGCAGTTACGACAGCTCCTATAATTCACCCCTCCACTTT
TRBV12-3/TRBV12-4	TRBJ2-3	many	.	CASSFAGLADTQYF	TGTGCCAGCAGTTTTGCGGGACTCGCAGATACGCAGTATTTT
TRBV5-6	TRBJ2-7	.	.	CASSSRGGDEQYF	TGTGCCAGCAGTTCAAGGGGTGGAGACGAGCAGTACTTC
TRBV11-2	TRBJ2-5	many	TRBD2	CASSLDGGRGLGEETQYF	TGTGCCAGCAGCTTAGACGGCGGGAGAGGGCTTGGGGAAGAGACCCAGTACTTC
TRBV20-1	TRBJ1-1	few	TRBD1	CSARDPGQGLTEAFF	TGCAGTGCTAGAGATCCGGGACAGGGGTTAACTGAAGCTTTCTTT
TRBV29-1	TRBJ2-1	.	TRBD2	CSVDSGLAGSEQFF	TGCAGCGTTGACTCGGGACTAGCGGGAAGTGAGCAGTTCTTC
TRBV4-1	TRBJ1-2	many	.	CASSPLNVLHGRGYTF	TGCGCCAGCAGCCCCCTAAACGTACTACACGGTCGGGGCTACACCTTC
TRBV5-1	TRBJ1-6	many	.	CASSPEWAGNSPLHF	TGCGCCAGCAGTCCAGAGTGGGCTGGAAATTCACCCCTCCACTTT
TRBV10-1	TRBJ2-4	many	TRBD2	CASSKLAGRVTRGKNIQYF	TGCGCCAGCAGTAAACTAGCGGGGAGGGTTACGCGTGGCAAAAACATTCAGTACTTC
TRBV27	TRBJ2-2	many	.	CASTQGDLHTGELFF	TGTGCCAGCACCCAGGGTGACCTCCACACCGGGGAGCTGTTTTTT
TRBV29-1	TRBJ2-1	many	.	CSVEEARTQQFF	TGCAGCGTTGAAGAGGCCCGTACCCAGCAGTTCTTC